This T cell receptor beta chain was identified in a study of regulatory T cells in long-lasting Graves disease (dated by TCRdb to the early 2020s). In the study overall: In the newly diagnosed Graves' disease group, patients had been taking antithyroid drugs for less than 3 months. A total of some 35 samples underwent TCR sequencing: about 13 from persistent and roughly 20 from newly diagnosed Graves' disease patients. Persistent Graves' disease patients were compared with newly diagnosed Graves' disease patients by peripheral blood TCR sequencing and RNA sequencing. The study was registered as a clinical trial and conducted in China. Points the paper makes about the study in general: Preferential use of TRBV28, TRBJ1-2 and TRBJ2-5 was observed in persistent disease, whereas TRBV20-1 and TRBJ2-1 were favored in newly diagnosed disease. Sequencing and analysis were limited to the TCR beta chain. The small sample size was acknowledged by the authors as a limitation that may reduce accuracy. Because the primary lesion, thyroid tissue, could not be accessed, the study looked at peripheral blood alone. Compared with newly diagnosed patients, persistent Graves' disease patients had lower TCR Shannon entropy and fewer highly expanded clones, which suggests clonal expansion. A larger number of public clonotypes was shared among persistent patients (fewer than 3,000) than among newly diagnosed patients (roughly 1,000).

This specimen's time point label, per the study, means: newly diagnosed GD, antithyroid drugs for less than 3 months. RNA was extracted from PBMCs in TRIzol for both TCR sequencing and RNA sequencing. The diagnosis of Graves' disease followed American Thyroid Association guidelines. The patients came from an endocrinology department in Xi'an, China. Each patient gave approximately 8.8 milliliters of peripheral blood, collected in an EDTA anticoagulant tube. Ficoll Paque Plus density gradient separation was used to isolate PBMCs, and no further T cell sorting was performed. An Agilent 2100 Bioanalyzer and agarose gel were used to check RNA quality, while a NanoDrop 2000 measured RNA concentration. The library came from multiplex PCR. For sequencing, an Illumina HiSeq 4000 was employed. CDR3 regions were amplified by Arm-PCR with iRepertoire HTBI primers to construct TCR beta libraries. Before sequencing, the PCR products went through gel purification. The authors' analysis ran thus. Gene usage analysis of CDR3 amino acid clonotypes used the roughly 60 TRBV and about 13 TRBJ segments found across samples. COPE and FqMerger were used to merge filtered high-quality paired reads into contigs. BLAST was used to align contigs to the IMGT TRBV, TRBD and TRBJ reference genes, and CDR3 was defined following IMGT. Clonotypes above 0.1% frequency were classified as highly expanded clones. Shannon entropy was used to measure repertoire diversity, and the Gini coefficient was used to measure V-J evenness. Public clonotypes were defined as clonotypes shared by more than one individual. TCRdb passed the public sequencing reads through fastp at Q25 and MiXCR, retaining productive beta sequences. Rows with one shared CDR3 protein collapse into an entry with the most common genes and DNA. None of the V and J calls come from the authors' own analysis; TCRdb made them. This sample is represented by roughly 260,000 distinct CDR3 sequences; under 20% of them were singletons. Around 15% of the sample is in the top ten clones.

In this sample, this clonotype turned up many times. Its specific antigen is unknown. No quality values exist for individual bases; no much larger clone is one base distant. The CDR3 holds 14 amino acids from the cysteine to the phenylalanine. Kept here is only the CDR3 DNA, which spans 42 bases and is read in frame from base 1. The germline V gene encodes CDR1 SGHKS and CDR2 YYEKEE (reference sequence). V and J are truncated by 7 bases and 0 bases respectively, leaving an intervening sequence of 14 bases. The data also belong to a second study, concerning T cells in Graves' hyperthyroidism and ophthalmopathy. As the second paper documents: Stable Graves' hyperthyroidism was defined as the absence of progression to ophthalmopathy over 18 months of follow-up. The hyperthyroidism patients were between 18 and 65 years old and newly diagnosed, with a disease duration of less than 2 months. Any patient with an uncontrolled infection, another autoimmune disease, pregnancy or lactation was excluded. Clinical symptoms, serum thyroxine and TRAb, thyroid ultrasound, and orbital computed tomography formed the basis for the diagnoses. For the first round of RT-PCR on the TCR CDR3, the HTBI primer set was used together with the Qiagen OneStep RT-PCR kit. Blood samples also contained most of the expanded thyroid clonotypes (frequency above 0.001), which suggests that blood repertoires may reflect thyroid immune responses. In cross-validation, a model built on a 13 V-J signature told ophthalmopathy apart from stable hyperthyroidism with roughly 87% sensitivity and roughly 81% specificity, and in testing the same model reached 80%/75%. During validation, the model predicted progression to ophthalmopathy a median of approximately six months ahead of onset, with 70.59% sensitivity and under 85% specificity. To identify distinguishing TCR V-J signatures, a discovery cohort of roughly 100 patients was used, comprising fewer than 45 with Graves' ophthalmopathy and around 60 with stable Graves' hyperthyroidism. Whether ophthalmopathy could be predicted prospectively was tested in an independent validation cohort made up of about 18 hyperthyroidism patients plus 17 patients who later progressed to ophthalmopathy. The 90 to 100 discovery patients were randomly divided into training and test sets at a 7:3 ratio. The study also compared thyroid tissue and blood T-cell repertoires from several Graves' hyperthyroidism patients. Following sampling, methimazole starting at 30 mg daily was given to hyperthyroidism patients, and high-dose intravenous methylprednisolone was given to ophthalmopathy patients. Libraries were constructed in a second round of multiplex PCR, after which size selection and purification were carried out. Paired-end sequencing of the libraries was performed with 100 bp reads on an Illumina HiSeq2000. Raw data were processed with SOAPnuke, discarding reads with adapters, uncalled bases, mean Phred below 15, or no exact constant-primer or identifier match. COPE v1.2.5 was used to merge high-quality paired reads, and clonotypes were defined as unique nucleotide sequences. Clonotypes were aligned to IMGT TRBV, TRBD and TRBJ reference segments using MiTCR v1.1. Analysis was restricted to V-J combinations with a frequency above 0.0001, which covered roughly 99% of repertoires. A TCS score was defined as the ratio between F50 (clonal expansion) and ExV (chaos), using BLOSUM62-based TCRdist between CDR3 peptides within each V-J. Welch's t-statistics and random forest reduced roughly 500 V-J features to roughly 13, which were used in a naive Bayes classifier (R e1071). Sample size was not statistically predetermined, and blinding of investigators to group allocation was not performed. TCR Vbeta CDR3 sequencing of around 130 peripheral blood samples (fewer than 45 ophthalmopathy, over 70 hyperthyroidism and some 17 progressor patients) is reported in the paper.

The chain was built from TRBV5-5 and TRBJ2-7, and TRBD2 may be the D gene, going by 6 matching bases. This specimen was peripheral blood mononuclear cells (PBMCs), taken at new diagnosis, from a patient treated with antithyroid drugs. This clonotype was obtained from a woman aged 30 to 39 with Graves disease. Donor details come from another sample of the same person, matched by shared clones. CDR3 reads: CASEPGLSSYEQYF. The base sequence is TGTGCCAGCGAACCGGGACTGAGCTCCTACGAGCAGTACTTC.